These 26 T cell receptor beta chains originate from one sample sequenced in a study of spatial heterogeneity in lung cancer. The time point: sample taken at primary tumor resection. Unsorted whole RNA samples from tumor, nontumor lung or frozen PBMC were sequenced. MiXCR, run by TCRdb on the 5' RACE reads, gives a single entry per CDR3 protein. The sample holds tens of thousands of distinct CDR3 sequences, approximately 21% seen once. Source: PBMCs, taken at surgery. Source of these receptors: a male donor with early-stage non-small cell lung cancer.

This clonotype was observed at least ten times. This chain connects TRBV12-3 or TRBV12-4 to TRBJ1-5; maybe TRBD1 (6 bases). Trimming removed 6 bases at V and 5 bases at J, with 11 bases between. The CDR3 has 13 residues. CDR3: CASRTGSYQPQHF. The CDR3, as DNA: TGTGCCAGCAGGACAGGCTCCTATCAGCCCCAGCATTTT.

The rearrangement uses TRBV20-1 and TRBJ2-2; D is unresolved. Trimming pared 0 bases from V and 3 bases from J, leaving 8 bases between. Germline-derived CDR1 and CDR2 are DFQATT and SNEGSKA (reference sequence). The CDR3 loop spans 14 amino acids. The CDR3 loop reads CSARDPVYTGELFF. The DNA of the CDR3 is TGCAGTGCTAGAGACCCAGTTTACACCGGGGAGCTGTTTTTT.

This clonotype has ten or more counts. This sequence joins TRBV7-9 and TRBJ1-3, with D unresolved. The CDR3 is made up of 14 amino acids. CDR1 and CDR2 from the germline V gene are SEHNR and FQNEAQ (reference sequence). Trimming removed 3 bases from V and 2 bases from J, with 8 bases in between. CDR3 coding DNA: TGTGCCAGCAGCTTTGCCGAAGCTGGAAACACCATATATTTT. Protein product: CASSFAEAGNTIYF. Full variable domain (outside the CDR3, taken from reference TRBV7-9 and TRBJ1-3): DTGVSQNPRHKITKRGQNVTFRCDPISEHNRLYWYRQTLGQGPEFLTYFQNEAQLEKSRLLSDRFSAERPKGSFSTLEIQRTEQGDSAMYLCASSFAEAGNTIYFGEGSWLTVV.

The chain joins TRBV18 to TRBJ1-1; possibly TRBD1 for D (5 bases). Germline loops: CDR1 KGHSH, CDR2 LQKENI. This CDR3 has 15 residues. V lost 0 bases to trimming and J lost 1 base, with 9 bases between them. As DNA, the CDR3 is TGTGCCAGCTCACCACCGAAGGGACGGAACACTGAAGCTTTCTTT. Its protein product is CASSPPKGRNTEAFF.

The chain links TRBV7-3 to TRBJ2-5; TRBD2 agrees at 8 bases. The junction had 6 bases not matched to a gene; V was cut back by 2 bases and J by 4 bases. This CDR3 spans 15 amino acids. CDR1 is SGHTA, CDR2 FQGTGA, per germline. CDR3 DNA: TGTGCCAGCAGCTTAGGCACGGGACTAGTAGAGACCCAGTACTTC. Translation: CASSLGTGLVETQYF.

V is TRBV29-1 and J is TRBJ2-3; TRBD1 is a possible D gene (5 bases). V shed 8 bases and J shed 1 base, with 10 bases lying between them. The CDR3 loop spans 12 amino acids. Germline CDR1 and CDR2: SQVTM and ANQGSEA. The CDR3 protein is CSLGQGTDTQYF. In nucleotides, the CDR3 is TGCAGCTTGGGGCAAGGCACAGATACGCAGTATTTT.

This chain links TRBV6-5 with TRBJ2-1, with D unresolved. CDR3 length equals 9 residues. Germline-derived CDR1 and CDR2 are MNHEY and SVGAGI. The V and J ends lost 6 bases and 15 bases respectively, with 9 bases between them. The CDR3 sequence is CASREYRFF. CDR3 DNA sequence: TGTGCCAGCAGAGAGTATAGGTTCTTC.

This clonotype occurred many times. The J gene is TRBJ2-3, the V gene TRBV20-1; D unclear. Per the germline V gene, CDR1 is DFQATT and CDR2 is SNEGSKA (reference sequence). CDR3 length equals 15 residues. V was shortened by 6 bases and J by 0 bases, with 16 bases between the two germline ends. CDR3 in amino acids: CSAPTPTSSTDTQYF. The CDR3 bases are TGCAGTGCACCAACCCCAACCTCTAGCACAGATACGCAGTATTTT.

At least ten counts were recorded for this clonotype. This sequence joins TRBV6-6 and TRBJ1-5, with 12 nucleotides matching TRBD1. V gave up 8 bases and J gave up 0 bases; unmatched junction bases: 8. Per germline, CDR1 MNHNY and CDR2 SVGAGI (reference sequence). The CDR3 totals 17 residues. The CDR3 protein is CASLSGTGGYSNQPQHF. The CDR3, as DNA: TGTGCCAGCTTATCCGGGACAGGGGGCTATAGCAATCAGCCCCAGCATTTT.

DNA of the CDR3: TGTGCCAGCAGTGAAGACGGAGGAACTAATGAAAAACTGTTTTTT. This gives the protein CASSEDGGTNEKLFF. This chain uses TRBV6-5 with TRBJ1-4, with D unresolved. Deletions cut 5 bases from V and 1 base from J, with 11 bases between. The CDR3 runs to 15 residues. Germline V gene lookup returns CDR1 MNHEY and CDR2 SVGAGI.

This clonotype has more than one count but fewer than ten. CDR3 sequence: CASSLLNSPLHF. The CDR3 DNA reads as TGTGCCAGCAGCTTGTTAAATTCACCCCTCCACTTT. V gene TRBV5-6 combines with J gene TRBJ1-6; D not resolved. In germline, CDR1 is SGHDT, CDR2 YYEEEE. The CDR3 totals 12 residues. The V end lost 1 base, the J end lost 7 bases, and 3 bases lay between the germline ends.

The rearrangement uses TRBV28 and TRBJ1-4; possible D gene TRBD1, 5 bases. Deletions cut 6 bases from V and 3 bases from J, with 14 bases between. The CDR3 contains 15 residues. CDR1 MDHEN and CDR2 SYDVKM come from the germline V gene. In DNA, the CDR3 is TGTGCCAGCAGGTCCCAGGGCCGGGCTAATGAAAAACTGTTTTTT. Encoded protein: CASRSQGRANEKLFF.

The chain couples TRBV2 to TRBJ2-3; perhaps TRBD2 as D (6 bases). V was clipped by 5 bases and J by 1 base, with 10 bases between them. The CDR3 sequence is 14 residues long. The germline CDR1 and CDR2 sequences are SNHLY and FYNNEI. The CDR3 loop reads CASSIVAGTDTQYF. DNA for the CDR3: TGTGCCAGCAGTATCGTAGCGGGCACAGATACGCAGTATTTT.

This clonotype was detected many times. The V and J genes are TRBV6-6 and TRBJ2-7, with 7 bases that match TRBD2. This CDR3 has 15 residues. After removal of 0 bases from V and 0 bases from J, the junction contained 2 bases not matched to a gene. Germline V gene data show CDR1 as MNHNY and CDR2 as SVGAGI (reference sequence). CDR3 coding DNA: TGTGCCAGCAGTTACTCTGGGGACTACTCCTACGAGCAGTACTTC. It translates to CASSYSGDYSYEQYF.

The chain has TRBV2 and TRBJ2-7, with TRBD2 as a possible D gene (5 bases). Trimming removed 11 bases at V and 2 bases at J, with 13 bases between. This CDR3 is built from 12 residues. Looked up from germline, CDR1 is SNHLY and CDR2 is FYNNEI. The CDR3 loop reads CASRTGTYEQYF. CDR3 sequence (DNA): TGTGCCTCCCGAACGGGAACCTACGAGCAGTACTTC.

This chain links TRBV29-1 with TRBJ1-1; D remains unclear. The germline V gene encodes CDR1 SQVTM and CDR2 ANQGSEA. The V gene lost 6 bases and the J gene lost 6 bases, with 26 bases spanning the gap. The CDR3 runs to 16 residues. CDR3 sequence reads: CSVAYWGGPAVPEAFF. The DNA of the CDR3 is TGCAGCGTCGCCTATTGGGGAGGGCCCGCGGTTCCTGAAGCTTTCTTT.

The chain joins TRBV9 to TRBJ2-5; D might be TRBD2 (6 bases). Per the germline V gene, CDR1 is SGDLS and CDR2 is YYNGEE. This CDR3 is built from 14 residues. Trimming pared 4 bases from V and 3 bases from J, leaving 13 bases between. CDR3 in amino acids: CASSKGGVEETQYF. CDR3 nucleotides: TGTGCCAGCAGCAAAGGCGGGGTTGAAGAGACCCAGTACTTC.

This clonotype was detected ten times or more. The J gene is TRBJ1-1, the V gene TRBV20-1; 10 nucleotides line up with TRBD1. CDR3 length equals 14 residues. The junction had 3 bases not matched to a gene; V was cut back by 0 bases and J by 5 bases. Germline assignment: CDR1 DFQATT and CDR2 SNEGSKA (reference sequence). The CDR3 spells CSARDDRGHTEAFF. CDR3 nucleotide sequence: TGCAGTGCTAGAGATGACAGGGGGCATACTGAAGCTTTCTTT.

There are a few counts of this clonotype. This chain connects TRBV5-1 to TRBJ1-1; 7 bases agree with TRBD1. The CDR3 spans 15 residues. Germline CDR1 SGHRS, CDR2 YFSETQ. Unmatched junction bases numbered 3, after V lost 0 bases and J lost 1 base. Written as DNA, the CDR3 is TGCGCCAGCAGCTTGGGGGACAGTGAGAACACTGAAGCTTTCTTT. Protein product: CASSLGDSENTEAFF.

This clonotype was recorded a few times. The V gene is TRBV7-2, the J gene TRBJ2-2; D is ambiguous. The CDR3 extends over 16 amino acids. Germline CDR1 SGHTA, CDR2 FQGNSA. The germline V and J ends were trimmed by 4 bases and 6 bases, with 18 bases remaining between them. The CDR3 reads CASSSLTGWWAGELFF. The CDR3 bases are TGTGCCAGCAGCTCCCTTACCGGATGGTGGGCCGGGGAGCTGTTTTTT.

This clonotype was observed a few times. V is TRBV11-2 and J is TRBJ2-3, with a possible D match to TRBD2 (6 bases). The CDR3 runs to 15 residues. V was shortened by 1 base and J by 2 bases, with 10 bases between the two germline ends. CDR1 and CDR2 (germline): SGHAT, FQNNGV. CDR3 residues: CASSLVRGDTDTQYF. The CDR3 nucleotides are TGTGCCAGCAGCTTAGTGCGGGGCGACACAGATACGCAGTATTTT.

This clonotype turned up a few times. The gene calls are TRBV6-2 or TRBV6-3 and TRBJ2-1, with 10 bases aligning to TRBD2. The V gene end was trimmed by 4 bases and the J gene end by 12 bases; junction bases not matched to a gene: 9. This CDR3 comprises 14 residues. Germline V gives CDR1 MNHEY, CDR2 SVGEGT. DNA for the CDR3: TGTGCCAGCAGTTCTAGCGGGGGTGGTTTCGGGCAGTTCTTC. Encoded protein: CASSSSGGGFGQFF.

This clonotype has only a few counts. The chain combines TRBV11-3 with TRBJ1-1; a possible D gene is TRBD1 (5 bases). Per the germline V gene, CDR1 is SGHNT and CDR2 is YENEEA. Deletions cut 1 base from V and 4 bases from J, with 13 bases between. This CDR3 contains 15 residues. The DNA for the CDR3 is TGTGCCAGCAGCTTAGCGGTCACGGGGGGCACTGAAGCTTTCTTT. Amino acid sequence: CASSLAVTGGTEAFF.

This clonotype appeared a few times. The chain's CDR3 is CASSRATDTQYF. The CDR3 DNA follows: TGTGCCAGCAGCCGGGCCACAGATACGCAGTATTTT. This sequence joins TRBV28 and TRBJ2-3; D ambiguous. The V end lost 6 bases, the J end lost 2 bases, and 6 bases lay between the germline ends. Germline V gene data show CDR1 as MDHEN and CDR2 as SYDVKM. The CDR3 sequence is 12 residues long.

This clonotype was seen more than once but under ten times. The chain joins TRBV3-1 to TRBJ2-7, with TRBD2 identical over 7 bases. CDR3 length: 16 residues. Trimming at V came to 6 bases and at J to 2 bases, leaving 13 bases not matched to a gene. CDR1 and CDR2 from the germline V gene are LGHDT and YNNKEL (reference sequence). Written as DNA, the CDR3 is TGTGCCAGCAGTCGGGACGCGGCTAGCGGAGCCTACGAGCAGTACTTC. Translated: CASSRDAASGAYEQYF.

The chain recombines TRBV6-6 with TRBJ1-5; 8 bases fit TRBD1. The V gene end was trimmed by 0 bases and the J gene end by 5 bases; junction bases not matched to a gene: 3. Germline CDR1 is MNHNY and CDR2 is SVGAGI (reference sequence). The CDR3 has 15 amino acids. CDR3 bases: TGTGCCAGCAGTTACTCGACAGGGGAAGATCAGCCCCAGCATTTT. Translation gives CASSYSTGEDQPQHF.